The 21 T cell receptor beta chains below all came from one sample that was sequenced in a study of cytomegalovirus exposure and HLA in healthy donors. The PCR made use of 60 Vbeta and 13 Jbeta primers. Sequencing was performed with immunoSEQ multiplex PCR; in TCRdb, only in-frame clones are kept and a portion is missing. Of 130,000 to 150,000 clones in the sample, about 80% were seen once. Sequencing was performed on PBMCs. Receptor source: a man aged 25 to 40 in good health and CMV-seronegative.

The chain uses TRBV18 and TRBJ2-5; 7 positions agree with TRBD2. This CDR3 region has 13 residues. V shed 3 bases, J shed 4 bases, and the junction held 2 bases outside the gene matches. Per germline, CDR1 KGHSH and CDR2 LQKENI. The CDR3 DNA sequence: TGTGCCAGCTCACCCCCGGGAGGAGAGACCCAGTACTTC. Protein: CASSPPGGETQYF.

The DNA of the CDR3 is TGCAGCGTTCGCAAGGGGGCCGATGAGCAGTTCTTC. Amino acid sequence: CSVRKGADEQFF. The V and J genes are TRBV29-1 and TRBJ2-1, with 7 positions matching TRBD1. V gave up 5 bases and J gave up 8 bases; unmatched junction bases: 6. From germline, CDR1 is SQVTM and CDR2 ANQGSEA. The CDR3 length is 12 residues.

V is TRBV28 and J is TRBJ2-7, with 8 positions matching TRBD2. CDR3 size: 15 residues. The germline V gene encodes CDR1 MDHEN and CDR2 SYDVKM. Germline trimming cut 2 bases from V and 2 bases from J; bases unmatched to any gene: 5. DNA of the CDR3: TGTGCCAGCAGTTTACTGGCGGGAGGCGCCTACGAGCAGTACTTC. It codes for CASSLLAGGAYEQYF.

The rearrangement uses TRBV5-6 and TRBJ2-5, with D possibly matching TRBD1 (6 bases). Germline values: CDR1 SGHDT, CDR2 YYEEEE. The CDR3 is 17 residues long. V was clipped by 4 bases and J by 9 bases, with 28 bases between them. The CDR3 bases are TGTGCCAGCAGCCAGGGGATTCGTAGGGACCCAGTTTCGCCCCAGTACTTC. It yields the protein CASSQGIRRDPVSPQYF.

The chain joins TRBV19 to TRBJ2-7, with 8 bases that match TRBD2. V gave up 4 bases and J gave up 5 bases; unmatched junction bases: 13. CDR1 LNHDA and CDR2 SQIVND come from the germline V gene (reference sequence). The CDR3 spans 16 residues. The CDR3 loop is CASSRELAAGIHEQYF. DNA for the CDR3: TGTGCCAGTAGTAGGGAACTAGCGGCTGGGATCCACGAGCAGTACTTC.

V and J are TRBV6-5 and TRBJ1-3, with D possibly TRBD1 on 6 matching bases. In germline, CDR1 is MNHEY, CDR2 SVGAGI. The V end lost 5 bases, the J end lost 0 bases, and 8 bases lay between the germline ends. The CDR3 is 14 amino acids. CDR3 protein: CASSRGTSGNTIYF. CDR3 nucleotide sequence: TGTGCCAGCAGTAGGGGGACCTCTGGAAACACCATATATTTT.

DNA of the CDR3: TGCGCCAGCGACGAGGGGGCTCAGCAGTTCTTC. It is translated as CASDEGAQQFF. The chain couples TRBV5-1 to TRBJ2-1; TRBD1 matches at 7 bases. The CDR3 consists of 11 residues. The J segment lost 11 bases and the V segment lost 7 bases, leaving 6 bases of the junction unmatched. Germline V gives CDR1 SGHRS, CDR2 YFSETQ.

Here the CDR3 reads CASSEDRGGEKLFF. The CDR3 DNA reads as TGTGCCAGCAGTGAAGACAGGGGTGGTGAAAAACTGTTTTTT. The chain is built from TRBV2 and TRBJ1-4; 7 bases map to TRBD1. The germline CDR1 and CDR2 sequences are SNHLY and FYNNEI. This CDR3 region has 14 residues. V was pared by 1 base and J by 7 bases, with 3 bases of the junction left unmatched.

The chain is built from TRBV28 and TRBJ1-1; the D gene is possibly TRBD1 (6 bases). V lost 3 bases, J lost 2 bases, and 7 bases lay in between. The CDR3 is made up of 13 amino acids. Germline V gene data show CDR1 as MDHEN and CDR2 as SYDVKM. This chain's CDR3 is CASSFGGNTEAFF. CDR3 DNA: TGTGCCAGCAGTTTTGGGGGCAACACTGAAGCTTTCTTT.

The genes are TRBV27 and TRBJ2-1, with D possibly matching TRBD2 (6 bases). The CDR3 has 12 residues. V was pared by 3 bases and J by 9 bases, with 9 bases between. Per germline, CDR1 MNHEY and CDR2 SMNVEV (reference sequence). The CDR3 sequence: CASSFQGGEQFF. DNA for the CDR3: TGTGCCAGCAGTTTCCAGGGAGGTGAGCAGTTCTTC.

The chain links TRBV6-1 to TRBJ1-5, with 7 bases identical to TRBD1. The CDR3 is 16 residues long. Germline trimming cut 2 bases from V and 0 bases from J; bases unmatched to any gene: 4. Germline V gives CDR1 MNHNS, CDR2 SASEGT. CDR3 protein: CASSEWTGNSNQPQHF. The DNA for the CDR3 is TGTGCCAGCAGTGAATGGACAGGTAATAGCAATCAGCCCCAGCATTTT.

This chain joins TRBV5-1 and TRBJ2-6, with D perhaps matching TRBD1 (6 bases). The V gene's germline CDR1 is SGHRS and CDR2 YFSETQ. CDR3 length equals 17 residues. The ends were cut back, 4 bases at V and 0 bases at J, with 14 bases in the middle. The CDR3 region is CASSPRTASSGANVLTF. The DNA of the CDR3 is TGCGCCAGCAGCCCAAGGACAGCCAGCTCTGGGGCCAACGTCCTGACTTTC.

The chain combines TRBV11-2 with TRBJ2-7, with D possibly being TRBD2 (6 bases). V was shortened by 6 bases and J by 2 bases, with 8 bases between the two germline ends. CDR1 and CDR2 from the germline V gene are SGHAT and FQNNGV. The CDR3 has 12 amino acids. The CDR3 nucleotides read TGTGCCAGCAGGGGACTGGCCTACGAGCAGTACTTC. The encoded protein is CASRGLAYEQYF. Variable domain in full (rest from reference TRBV11-2 and TRBJ2-7): EAGVAQSPRYKIIEKRQSVAFWCNPISGHATLYWYQQILGQGPKLLIQFQNNGVVDDSQLPKDRFSAERLKGVDSTLKIQPAKLEDSAVYLCASRGLAYEQYFGPGTRLTVT.

The genes are TRBV30 and TRBJ2-3; 12 positions match TRBD2. The CDR3 loop spans 15 amino acids. CDR1 and CDR2 (germline): GTSNPN, SVGIG (reference sequence). V lost 2 bases to trimming and J lost 6 bases; unmatched junction nucleotides: 6. The chain's CDR3 is CAWSWLAGGSDTQYF. In nucleotides, the CDR3 is TGTGCCTGGAGTTGGCTAGCGGGAGGGTCGGATACGCAGTATTTT.

The V and J genes are TRBV6-5 and TRBJ2-7; the match to TRBD1 covers 8 bases. Unmatched junction bases numbered 8, after V lost 2 bases and J lost 2 bases. CDR3 length equals 16 residues. Germline V gives CDR1 MNHEY, CDR2 SVGAGI. CDR3 DNA: TGTGCCAGCAGTTACGGGATGACAGGGGATGCCTACGAGCAGTACTTC. This translates into CASSYGMTGDAYEQYF.

V gene TRBV18 combines with J gene TRBJ2-1; TRBD2 might be the D (6 bases). V lost 2 bases, J lost 6 bases, and 11 bases lay in between. The CDR3 spans 14 residues. From germline, CDR1 is KGHSH and CDR2 LQKENI. Written as DNA, the CDR3 is TGTGCCAGCTCACCAACTCGGCGGGGCAATGAGCAGTTCTTC. It translates to CASSPTRRGNEQFF.

This chain joins TRBV6-1 and TRBJ2-1, with TRBD2 identical over 12 bases. CDR3 length: 15 residues. Germline V gene data show CDR1 as MNHNS and CDR2 as SASEGT. J gave up 10 bases and V 5 bases, and 9 bases lay outside the gene matches. The CDR3 spells CASSSSGRAVGEQFF. In DNA form, the CDR3 reads TGTGCCAGCAGTTCTAGCGGGAGGGCTGTTGGGGAGCAGTTCTTC.

This clone was counted once. This chain connects TRBV6-1 to TRBJ1-1; no firm D call. Germline values: CDR1 MNHNS, CDR2 SASEGT. The length of the CDR3 is 10 residues. The germline V and J ends were trimmed by 11 bases and 7 bases, with 11 bases remaining between them. CDR3 DNA sequence: TGTGCCGCGGAGCGGGGTGAAGCTTTCTTT. It specifies CAAERGEAFF.

This clone was counted only a few times. The gene calls are TRBV5-5 and TRBJ1-1, with TRBD1 identical over 8 bases. The V gene end was trimmed by 4 bases and the J gene end by 4 bases; junction bases not matched to a gene: 6. The CDR3 has 14 amino acids. The germline CDR1 and CDR2 sequences are SGHKS and YYEKEE (reference sequence). CDR3 coding DNA: TGTGCCAGCAGCCGCGGACAGGGAAGCACTGAAGCTTTCTTT. Amino acid sequence: CASSRGQGSTEAFF.

The chain is built from TRBV5-6 and TRBJ2-2; no reliable D call. Trimming removed 3 bases at V and 4 bases at J, with 7 bases between. There are 13 residues in the CDR3. Germline CDR1 and CDR2: SGHDT and YYEEEE. The CDR3 here is CASSSSFTGELFF. CDR3 nucleotide sequence: TGTGCCAGCAGCTCAAGCTTCACCGGGGAGCTGTTTTTT.

The chain uses TRBV30 and TRBJ2-7, with 8 bases fitting TRBD2. The CDR3 length is 14 residues. V gave up 7 bases and J gave up 1 base; unmatched junction bases: 9. Germline loops: CDR1 GTSNPN, CDR2 SVGIG (reference sequence). CDR3 DNA sequence: TGTGCCTCGGGAGGGCTAGCGGGTTCCTACGAGCAGTACTTC. It encodes CASGGLAGSYEQYF.